The sequence of this TCR beta chain was determined in a study of blood T cell repertoires in COVID-19. At the level of the study: From T cells, B-cell-depleted T cells, or PBMCs came the material, which was cDNA or gDNA.

This clone was counted once. Assay used: immunoSEQ multiplex PCR; TCRdb lists only in-frame clones, some missing. Among more than 250,000 clones listed, around four fifths were seen once. J was trimmed by 0 bases and V by 8 bases; bases with no gene match: 6. The germline CDR1 and CDR2 sequences are SNHLY and FYNNEI. CDR3 length: 14 amino acids. Source material: peripheral blood. The chain joins TRBV2 to TRBJ1-1, with 7 bases fitting TRBD1. The clonotype originates from a woman in her forties or fifties with acute or convalescent COVID-19. CDR3 loop: CASSNRGMNTEAFF. CDR3 sequence (DNA): TGTGCCAGCTCCAACAGGGGTATGAACACTGAAGCTTTCTTT.